These 14 T cell receptor beta chains were all obtained from the same sample, sequenced in a study of T cells in tumors after PD-1 blockade. Method: immunoSEQ multiplex PCR; TCRdb's copy keeps in-frame clones and lacks some. Of around 13,000 clones listed, roughly 80% were seen once; the top ten hold 25%. Sequencing was performed on PBMCs, taken after anti-PD-1 treatment. These receptors all come from a human donor with basal cell carcinoma.

The chain recombines TRBV5-6 with TRBJ1-1; 9 bases are shared with TRBD1. Germline CDR1 and CDR2: SGHDT and YYEEEE. Germline trimming cut 2 bases from V and 11 bases from J; bases unmatched to any gene: 7. The CDR3 covers 13 residues. The CDR3 is CASSFLGQGLAFF. In nucleotides, the CDR3 is TGTGCCAGCAGCTTCCTGGGACAGGGACTGGCTTTCTTT.

V and J are TRBV28 and TRBJ2-2, with TRBD2 matching 8 bases. Per the germline V gene, CDR1 is MDHEN and CDR2 is SYDVKM. There are 14 residues in the CDR3. The ends lost 6 bases at V and 3 bases at J; junction bases unmatched: 3. CDR3 sequence (DNA): TGTGCCAGCAGGCCCGGGGGGGACACCGGGGAGCTGTTTTTT. Translated: CASRPGGDTGELFF.

The chain has TRBV12-3 or TRBV12-4 and TRBJ1-2; 7 bases align to TRBD1. This CDR3 region has 13 residues. The V segment lost 7 bases and the J segment 4 bases; nucleotides outside the gene matches: 6. The CDR3 DNA reads as TGTGCCAGCACCACGGACAGGCCCTATGGCTACACCTTC. Translation gives CASTTDRPYGYTF.

V and J are TRBV28 and TRBJ1-1; no clear D. CDR1 is MDHEN and CDR2 is SYDVKM in the germline V gene. The CDR3 runs to 16 residues. With 7 bases removed from V and 6 bases from J, the gap between germline ends came to 24 bases. The CDR3 sequence: CASTLLGGVGFPEAFF. The DNA for the CDR3 is TGTGCCAGCACCCTGTTAGGTGGGGTTGGCTTCCCTGAAGCTTTCTTT.

There are a few counts of this clone. This sequence joins TRBV18 and TRBJ2-7; D gene uncertain. Trimming removed 8 bases at V and 3 bases at J, with 8 bases between. This CDR3 spans 11 amino acids. In germline, CDR1 is KGHSH, CDR2 LQKENI. CDR3: CASRASYEQYF. DNA for the CDR3: TGTGCCAGCCGCGCTAGCTACGAGCAGTACTTC. The complete variable domain, with remaining parts taken from reference TRBV18 and TRBJ2-7, reads NAGVMQNPRHLVRRRGQEARLRCSPMKGHSHVYWYRQLPEEGLKFMVYLQKENIIDESGMPKERFSAEFPKEGPSILRIQQVVRGDSAAYFCASRASYEQYFGPGTRLTVT.

V gene TRBV6-5 combines with J gene TRBJ2-3, with 9 bases lining up with TRBD2. Per germline, CDR1 MNHEY and CDR2 SVGAGI. CDR3 length: 16 residues. Unmatched junction bases numbered 6, after V lost 0 bases and J lost 5 bases. CDR3 sequence (DNA): TGTGCCAGCAGTTACTCGGGTAGCGGGGGTAGAGATACGCAGTATTTT. Translation gives CASSYSGSGGRDTQYF.

The rearrangement links TRBV27 to TRBJ2-7; the D gene is possibly TRBD2 (7 bases). Trimming removed 4 bases from V and 3 bases from J, with 13 bases in between. Germline V CDR1 and CDR2: MNHEY, SMNVEV (reference sequence). CDR3 length: 14 residues. The CDR3 loop is CASSSIGGLYEQYF. In DNA form, the CDR3 reads TGTGCCAGCAGTTCTATCGGGGGGCTCTACGAGCAGTACTTC.

The rearrangement joins TRBV19 to TRBJ2-3, with TRBD1 matching over 8 bases. The germline V gene encodes CDR1 LNHDA and CDR2 SQIVND (reference sequence). Unmatched junction bases numbered 5, after V lost 3 bases and J lost 3 bases. This CDR3 is 15 amino acids long. CDR3: CASSIQGARTDTQYF. CDR3 in DNA: TGTGCCAGTAGTATCCAGGGGGCGAGGACAGATACGCAGTATTTT.

This chain links TRBV5-1 with TRBJ2-5; TRBD2 aligns across 8 bases. V trimming: 7 bases; J trimming: 1 base; junction bases outside the gene matches: 9. There are 15 residues in the CDR3. The germline V gene encodes CDR1 SGHRS and CDR2 YFSETQ. The CDR3 nucleotides read TGCGCCAGCCACCCGTCCGCGGGGGGCCAAGAGACCCAGTACTTC. As protein: CASHPSAGGQETQYF.

The V and J genes are TRBV5-1 and TRBJ2-2; TRBD1 aligns across 8 bases. CDR1 and CDR2 (germline): SGHRS, YFSETQ. The ends lost 7 bases at V and 3 bases at J; junction bases unmatched: 11. CDR3 length: 16 residues. The CDR3: CASGGSGTGYTGELFF. For the CDR3, the DNA is TGCGCCAGCGGGGGCTCCGGGACAGGCTACACCGGGGAGCTGTTTTTT.

The table lists this clone with a count of one. V usage is TRBV9 and J usage is TRBJ1-2; D uncertain. The CDR3 runs to 13 residues. With 4 bases removed from V and 8 bases from J, the gap between germline ends came to 15 bases. In germline, CDR1 is SGDLS, CDR2 YYNGEE. The CDR3 here is CASSLPAVEGYTF. DNA of the CDR3: TGTGCCAGCAGCCTACCAGCGGTCGAAGGCTACACCTTC.

The chain employs TRBV6-4 and TRBJ2-3; TRBD1 is a possible D gene (6 bases). This CDR3 spans 14 amino acids. V dropped 5 bases and J dropped 2 bases, with 11 bases sitting between them. Per germline, CDR1 MRHNA and CDR2 SNTAGT. The CDR3 spells CASSTQGFTDTQYF. For the CDR3, the DNA is TGTGCCAGCAGTACACAGGGATTCACAGATACGCAGTATTTT.

The chain links TRBV3-1 (or the pseudogene TRBV3-2) to TRBJ1-6; D unclear. CDR1 is LGHDT and CDR2 is YNNKEL in the germline V gene (reference sequence). This CDR3 comprises 13 residues. Deletions cut 4 bases from V and 4 bases from J, with 5 bases between. In DNA form, the CDR3 reads TGTGCCAGCAGCCCGGGTTATAATTCACCCCTCCACTTT. Amino acids: CASSPGYNSPLHF.

V is TRBV3-1 (or the pseudogene TRBV3-2) and J is TRBJ1-1, with D hard to call. The germline CDR1 and CDR2 sequences are LGHDT and YNNKEL (reference sequence). The CDR3 has 13 residues. Trimming left V 6 bases short and J 1 base short, with 9 bases between. Written as DNA, the CDR3 is TGTGCCAGCAGTCCCGGAAGGAACACTGAAGCTTTCTTT. Translating gives CASSPGRNTEAFF.